This T cell receptor (beta chain) is drawn from a study of blood T cell repertoires in COVID-19. As for the study in general: The origin of the acute and convalescent COVID-19 samples was the United States, Italy and Spain. Nucleic acid was either cDNA or gDNA, and it came from T cells, B-cell-depleted T cells, or PBMCs.

The count of this clone is one. The CDR3 length is 15 residues. CDR1 and CDR2 from the germline V gene are MGHRA and YSYEKL. V lost 1 base and J lost 2; bases outside the gene matches: 0. The table came from immunoSEQ multiplex PCR; TCRdb's copy has only in-frame clones and leaves some out. This table holds some 120,000 clones, less than 90% found once. The TCR originated in a woman between 25 and 40 years old who had recovered from COVID-19. The chain employs TRBV4-1 and TRBJ2-1; 9 bases line up with TRBD2. Sequencing was done on a sample of peripheral blood. CDR3: CASSQASGAYNEQFF. CDR3 DNA sequence: TGCGCCAGCAGCCAAGCTAGCGGGGCCTACAATGAGCAGTTCTTC.